What follows are 10 T cell receptor beta chains derived from one specimen sequenced in a study of post-analysis software for immune sequencing data. General study results and limits: When patients were compared with controls, a handful of TRBV segments were more frequent, TRBV5-6, TRBV5-1 and TRBV20-1 among them.

For these TCRs, the target antigens are not known. The TCR beta cDNA libraries contained unique molecular identifiers. TCRdb passed the PCR reads through MiXCR, listing each CDR3 protein once. The sample holds fewer than 850,000 distinct CDR3 sequences; 25% to 30% are singletons and the top ten take 0.55% to 0.65%. The sequencing sample was made of blood. The receptors here all came from a girl aged 10-17 years with multiple sclerosis.

This clonotype was seen a single time. The V gene is TRBV29-1, the J gene TRBJ1-1; D is unresolved. V was shortened by 3 bases and J by 1 base, with 12 bases between the two germline ends. The germline gives CDR1 SQVTM, CDR2 ANQGSEA. The CDR3 is 14 residues long. The CDR3 nucleotides are TGCAGCGTTGATACGCTTCTCGGGAACACTGAAGCTTTCTTT. The encoded protein is CSVDTLLGNTEAFF.

CDR3 sequence reads: CSARDKAEGWETQYF. CDR3 nucleotide sequence: TGCAGTGCTAGAGACAAGGCGGAGGGATGGGAGACCCAGTACTTC. This chain connects TRBV20-1 to TRBJ2-5; possibly TRBD2 for D (6 bases). CDR3 size: 15 residues. Germline V gene lookup returns CDR1 DFQATT and CDR2 SNEGSKA (reference sequence). Deletions cut 0 bases from V and 5 bases from J, with 16 bases between.

CDR3 DNA: TGTGCCAGCAGTTACTCAAGCAGCGCAGCCAAAAACATTCAGTACTTC. It is translated as CASSYSSSAAKNIQYF. The V and J genes are TRBV6-2 or TRBV6-3 and TRBJ2-4; no definite D call. The CDR3 has 16 amino acids. Looked up from germline, CDR1 is MNHEY and CDR2 is SVGEGT. The V and J ends lost 0 bases and 0 bases respectively, with 9 bases between them.

This clonotype was observed a few times. The rearrangement uses TRBV20-1 and TRBJ1-2, with unresolved D. With 3 bases removed from V and 8 bases from J, the gap between germline ends came to 13 bases. The CDR3 totals 12 residues. Germline V gene data show CDR1 as DFQATT and CDR2 as SNEGSKA (reference sequence). In DNA, the CDR3 is TGCAGTGCTAGTATGGCAGGCGGCGGCTACACCTTC. Its protein is CSASMAGGGYTF.

The V gene is TRBV5-1, the J gene TRBJ1-1; no clear D. V was trimmed by 4 bases and J by 4 bases, leaving 11 bases between them. Germline V gene lookup returns CDR1 SGHRS and CDR2 YFSETQ. CDR3 length: 13 amino acids. CDR3 DNA: TGCGCCAGCAGCCGGACGGCCTCCACTGAAGCTTTCTTT. Its translation is CASSRTASTEAFF.

Concerning this clonotype: A junction end diverges from the germline sequence, so it may reflect a read error. The gene calls are TRBV7-8 and TRBJ2-1, with TRBD2 identical over 7 bases. CDR3 size: 15 residues. From germline, CDR1 is SGHVS and CDR2 FQNEAQ. The CDR3: CASSLARDYYTEQFF. In DNA form, the CDR3 reads TGTGCCAGCAGCCTCGCGAGGGACTACTACACTGAGCAGTTCTTC.

Many counts were recorded for this clonotype. The genes are TRBV5-1 and TRBJ2-1, with 12 positions matching TRBD2. CDR3 length: 15 residues. Losses at the gene ends were 0 bases for V and 8 bases for J; bases not matched to a gene: 3. In germline, CDR1 is SGHRS, CDR2 YFSETQ. The CDR3 region has the DNA TGCGCCAGCAGCTTGGTACTAGCGGGAGGTGATGAGCAGTTCTTC. Translated, it gives CASSLVLAGGDEQFF.

The chain recombines TRBV7-2 with TRBJ2-7; either TRBD1 or TRBD2 may supply D (5 bases each). The CDR3 sequence is 11 residues long. V was clipped by 5 bases and J by 7 bases, with 9 bases between them. Per the germline V gene, CDR1 is SGHTA and CDR2 is FQGNSA. This CDR3 reads CASSGWGEQYF. In nucleotides, the CDR3 is TGTGCCAGCAGCGGGTGGGGGGAGCAGTACTTC.

V usage is TRBV29-1 and J usage is TRBJ1-1; D not certain. The CDR3 is made up of 14 amino acids. CDR1 is SQVTM and CDR2 is ANQGSEA in the germline V gene. Trimming shortened V by 4 bases and J by 1 base, and 13 bases separated the two germline ends. CDR3 in amino acids: CSVVHFAKNTEAFF. For the CDR3, the DNA is TGCAGCGTTGTACACTTTGCGAAGAACACTGAAGCTTTCTTT.

The genes are TRBV10-3 and TRBJ1-2; maybe TRBD1 (5 bases). CDR3 length: 13 residues. The germline CDR1 and CDR2 sequences are ENHRY and SYGVKD. V gave up 3 bases and J gave up 4 bases, with 9 bases separating them. CDR3 in amino acids: CAISDQGPYGYTF. The CDR3 DNA reads TGTGCCATCAGTGACCAGGGCCCCTATGGCTACACCTTC.